Sequencing of this TCR beta chain was carried out in a study of shared clonotypes between healthy human individuals. Repertoires were generated with immunoSEQ multiplex PCR, while TCRdb's copy carries only in-frame clones and drops some. The profile shows hundreds of thousands of clones, 74% of them singletons. Trimming pared 7 bases from V and 4 bases from J, leaving 10 bases between. The germline CDR1 and CDR2 sequences are SNHLY and FYNNEI. The length of the CDR3 is 13 residues. The TCR was taken from a man aged 30 to 39 in good health. The sequenced material came from memory CD4+ T cells sorted from blood. As for subset: CD45RA-negative fraction. The chain is built from TRBV2 and TRBJ2-2; D uncertain. The CDR3 region is CASNLLLTGELFF. DNA for the CDR3: TGTGCCAGCAATCTACTCCTCACCGGGGAGCTGTTTTTT.